The next 22 T cell receptor beta chains were all read from a single sample in a study of Ad26.COV2.S vaccination and SARS-CoV-2 variants (dated by TCRdb to the early 2020s). What the treatment or condition label conveys for this sample: around 19 received Ad26.COV2.S at low or high dose, single or two shots; several received placebo; per-sample allocation not given. For vaccine and placebo recipients, repertoires were sequenced using samples collected on day 63 after the first injection. The library came from the immunoSEQ multiplex PCR assay. TCRdb mirrors the immuneACCESS table, restricted to in-frame sequences. Some clones are absent from its copies; in checked studies, under half trace to an unresolved V gene, and the reason for the others is unknown. For this sample there are 450,000 to 550,000 clones; about 89% appear just once. The leading ten clones occupy 1.5% to 2% of the sample. The sample consisted of peripheral blood, taken in a trial of Ad26.COV2.S vaccine versus placebo. The receptors were sampled from a person between 18 and 65 years old who received the Ad26.COV2.S COVID-19 vaccine or a placebo.

The V and J genes are TRBV5-1 and TRBJ1-1, with a possible D match to TRBD1 (6 bases). V was trimmed by 0 bases and J by 0 bases, leaving 15 bases between them. CDR3 length: 17 amino acids. The germline V gene encodes CDR1 SGHRS and CDR2 YFSETQ. DNA for the CDR3: TGCGCCAGCAGCTTGGGGTCGGGGGGCCCCATGAACACTGAAGCTTTCTTT. Translation: CASSLGSGGPMNTEAFF. The complete variable domain, with remaining parts taken from reference TRBV5-1 and TRBJ1-1, reads KAGVTQTPRYLIKTRGQQVTLSCSPISGHRSVSWYQQTPGQGLQFLFEYFSETQRNKGNFPGRFSGRQFSNSRSEMNVSTLELGDSALYLCASSLGSGGPMNTEAFFGQGTRLTVV.

The chain couples TRBV7-2 to TRBJ1-2, with 7 nucleotides matching TRBD1. CDR1 is SGHTA, CDR2 FQGNSA, per germline. J lost 2 bases, V lost 6 bases, and 9 bases had no gene match. The CDR3 length is 15 residues. CDR3 sequence reads: CASSTVGTANYGYTF. In DNA form, the CDR3 reads TGTGCCAGCAGTACGGTTGGGACAGCAAACTATGGCTACACCTTC.

This chain joins TRBV28 and TRBJ2-7; 7 nucleotides agree with TRBD1. Germline values: CDR1 MDHEN, CDR2 SYDVKM. The CDR3 runs 14 residues. V shed 6 bases, J shed 3 bases, and the junction held 8 bases outside the gene matches. The DNA of the CDR3 is TGTGCCAGCAGCTCCCCAACAGGGGTCTACGAGCAGTACTTC. Residues: CASSSPTGVYEQYF.

This chain uses TRBV5-1 with TRBJ2-3; 9 bases are shared with TRBD2. CDR1 is SGHRS and CDR2 is YFSETQ in the germline V gene. The length of the CDR3 is 16 residues. With 1 base clipped from V and 2 bases from J, the junction kept 5 bases outside the gene matches. Here the CDR3 DNA reads TGCGCCAGCAGCTTGAAGGCGGGAGGGCCCACAGATACGCAGTATTTT. Translation gives CASSLKAGGPTDTQYF.

The genes are TRBV5-1 and TRBJ2-7, with no clear D. V was trimmed by 5 bases and J by 2 bases, leaving 11 bases between them. This CDR3 region has 13 residues. Germline CDR1 is SGHRS and CDR2 is YFSETQ. The DNA of the CDR3 is TGCGCCAGCAGTCACAGCCCTACCTACGAGCAGTACTTC. Protein product: CASSHSPTYEQYF.

V gene TRBV12-1 combines with J gene TRBJ1-1; TRBD1 is taken as the D call from the table, unchecked against the DNA. TRBV12-1 is given as a pseudogene. The CDR3 contains 16 residues. CDR3: CASSLLNGTGETEAFF. CDR3 nucleotides: TGTGCCAGCAGCCTTCTAAACGGGACAGGGGAAACTGAAGCTTTCTTT.

The gene calls are TRBV24-1 and TRBJ2-2; D remains unclear. Germline CDR1 is KGHDR and CDR2 is SFDVKD. The germline V and J ends were trimmed by 10 bases and 4 bases, with 15 bases remaining between them. This CDR3 has 14 amino acids. The CDR3 reads CATSTPVPTGELFF. CDR3 sequence (DNA): TGTGCCACGTCGACGCCCGTCCCCACCGGGGAGCTGTTTTTT.

The chain employs TRBV10-2 and TRBJ1-2; the D gene is possibly TRBD1 (6 bases). The germline CDR1 and CDR2 sequences are WSHSY and SAAADI. This CDR3 is 16 amino acids long. V was trimmed by 0 bases and J by 4 bases, leaving 15 bases between them. The CDR3 sequence is CASSESTRGESYGYTF. CDR3 nucleotides: TGCGCCAGCAGTGAGTCTACCAGGGGTGAGAGCTATGGCTACACCTTC.

V gene TRBV18 combines with J gene TRBJ1-6, with D possibly being TRBD1 (5 bases). The V gene lost 3 bases and the J gene lost 8 bases, with 11 bases spanning the gap. CDR1 is KGHSH, CDR2 LQKENI, per germline. The CDR3 spans 14 residues. The CDR3: CASSPGREDSPLHF. In DNA form, the CDR3 reads TGTGCCAGCTCACCCGGCAGGGAGGATTCACCCCTCCACTTT. Full variable domain (rest looked up from reference TRBV18 and TRBJ1-6): NAGVMQNPRHLVRRRGQEARLRCSPMKGHSHVYWYRQLPEEGLKFMVYLQKENIIDESGMPKERFSAEFPKEGPSILRIQQVVRGDSAAYFCASSPGREDSPLHFGNGTRLTVT.

The V and J genes are TRBV4-2 and TRBJ2-2, with 12 bases aligning to TRBD2. This CDR3 comprises 20 residues. Germline V gives CDR1 LGHNA, CDR2 YNFKEQ. The trim removed 0 bases at V and 1 base at J, leaving 9 bases unmatched. CDR3 residues: CASSQDAGLAGMGNTGELFF. The CDR3 DNA follows: TGTGCCAGCAGCCAAGATGCGGGACTAGCGGGTATGGGGAACACCGGGGAGCTGTTTTTT.

V and J are TRBV5-1 and TRBJ1-1, with 7 bases matching TRBD1. This CDR3 is built from 12 residues. V was pared by 3 bases and J by 12 bases, with 8 bases of the junction left unmatched. Germline V lookup: CDR1 SGHRS, CDR2 YFSETQ. CDR3 sequence (DNA): TGCGCCAGCAGCTCCAGGACAGGTTGGTCTTTCTTT. Protein: CASSSRTGWSFF.

The chain carries TRBV10-3 and TRBJ2-7; 7 bases map to TRBD1. The germline V gene has CDR1 ENHRY and CDR2 SYGVKD. The CDR3 has 14 amino acids. V dropped 3 bases and J dropped 5; count of bases not matched to a gene: 7. CDR3 bases: TGTGCCATCAGTGAACCGACAGGGCACCACGAGCAGTACTTC. Protein sequence: CAISEPTGHHEQYF.

The chain carries TRBV7-9 and TRBJ1-1, with 7 bases aligning to TRBD1. CDR1 and CDR2 from the germline V gene are SEHNR and FQNEAQ (reference sequence). This CDR3 comprises 15 residues. The junction had 5 bases not matched to a gene; V was cut back by 3 bases and J by 1 base. DNA for the CDR3: TGTGCCAGCAGCTTCGGACAGGAGAGGAACACTGAAGCTTTCTTT. It yields the protein CASSFGQERNTEAFF.

The chain combines TRBV28 with TRBJ1-5, with a weak D call TRBD1 (6 bases). From germline, CDR1 is MDHEN and CDR2 SYDVKM. V was shortened by 5 bases and J by 4 bases, with 15 bases between the two germline ends. This CDR3 has 15 residues. The CDR3 nucleotides are TGTGCCAGCAGTCCGATAGGGACACCTAATCAGCCCCAGCATTTT. This gives the protein CASSPIGTPNQPQHF.

This chain joins TRBV2 and TRBJ1-3, with D uncertain. This CDR3 has 14 amino acids. The V and J ends lost 7 bases and 0 bases respectively, with 10 bases between them. Germline loops: CDR1 SNHLY, CDR2 FYNNEI. In DNA, the CDR3 is TGTGCCAGCATTGCCCCGAGCTCTGGAAACACCATATATTTT. It codes for CASIAPSSGNTIYF.

The chain employs TRBV19 and TRBJ2-7, with 7 nucleotides matching TRBD1. CDR1 and CDR2 from the germline V gene are LNHDA and SQIVND (reference sequence). The CDR3 length is 14 residues. V dropped 6 bases and J dropped 3; count of bases not matched to a gene: 8. CDR3 in amino acids: CASSDPGGDYEQYF. The CDR3 coding sequence is TGTGCCAGTAGCGACCCAGGGGGAGACTACGAGCAGTACTTC.

The chain couples TRBV15 to TRBJ2-2; 8 bases are a match to TRBD2. Germline V gene sequence: CDR1 LNHNV, CDR2 YYDKDF (reference sequence). V was pared by 5 bases and J by 8 bases, with 10 bases of the junction left unmatched. This CDR3 has 15 residues. The CDR3 DNA reads as TGTGCCACCAGCGCATTCGGGGGGGCTACTGGGGAGCTGTTTTTT. Amino acids: CATSAFGGATGELFF. The full variable domain, completed using reference TRBV15 and TRBJ2-2, is DAMVIQNPRYQVTQFGKPVTLSCSQTLNHNVMYWYQQKSSQAPKLLFHYYDKDFNNEADTPDNFQSRRPNTSFCFLDIRSPGLGDTAMYLCATSAFGGATGELFFGEGSRLTVL.

This clone was seen a few times. The CDR3 DNA sequence: TGTGCCACTCGCCAGGACTACGAGCAGTACTTC. Amino acid sequence: CATRQDYEQYF. The rearrangement uses TRBV2 and TRBJ2-7; D ambiguous. Trimming removed 10 bases at V and 3 bases at J, with 10 bases between. CDR1 and CDR2 from the germline V gene are SNHLY and FYNNEI. The CDR3 length is 11 residues.

The chain is built from TRBV6-2 or TRBV6-3 and TRBJ2-1; possible D gene TRBD1, 6 bases. CDR3 length equals 17 residues. The V end lost 4 bases, the J end lost 6 bases, and 22 bases lay between the germline ends. The germline V gene encodes CDR1 MNHEY and CDR2 SVGEGT. For the CDR3, the DNA is TGTGCCAGCAGTTTCCTCCGGGCAGGCCCAGGGGCCAATGAGCAGTTCTTC. It codes for CASSFLRAGPGANEQFF.

The rearrangement joins TRBV7-2 to TRBJ1-1; D is unclear. This CDR3 is built from 16 residues. The V gene's germline CDR1 is SGHTA and CDR2 FQGNSA. The V end lost 5 bases, the J end lost 3 bases, and 19 bases lay between the germline ends. CDR3 DNA sequence: TGTGCCAGCAGCCCCCGTTCAGGCACGGTAGACACTGAAGCTTTCTTT. Its translation is CASSPRSGTVDTEAFF. Full variable domain (rest looked up from reference TRBV7-2 and TRBJ1-1): GAGVSQSPSNKVTEKGKDVELRCDPISGHTALYWYRQSLGQGLEFLIYFQGNSAPDKSGLPSDRFSAERTGGSVSTLTIQRTQQEDSAVYLCASSPRSGTVDTEAFFGQGTRLTVV.

This clone showed up just once. This sequence joins TRBV30 and TRBJ1-1; weak D call: TRBD1 (6 bases). V lost 4 bases, J lost 3 bases, and 15 bases lay in between. The CDR3 is 14 amino acids. CDR1 GTSNPN and CDR2 SVGIG come from the germline V gene (reference sequence). For the CDR3, the DNA is TGTGCCTGGACTCTACCGGACAGAGACACTGAAGCTTTCTTT. As protein: CAWTLPDRDTEAFF.

In regard to this clone: Mismatch with germline at one junction end may stem from a read error. This chain joins TRBV6-5 and TRBJ1-2, with a tentative D call TRBD1 (6 bases). The CDR3 has 12 amino acids. The V gene's germline CDR1 is MNHEY and CDR2 SVGAGI. CDR3 sequence: CASRWTDGVPLF. Written as DNA, the CDR3 is TGTGCCAGCAGGTGGACAGATGGTGTACCGCTCTTC.